This T cell receptor (beta chain) was captured in a study of T-cell reconstitution after alpha-beta-depleted transplantation in children. This CDR3 is 12 amino acids long. Germline CDR1 is SQVTM and CDR2 is ANQGSEA. J gave up 10 bases and V 4 bases, and 6 bases lay outside the gene matches. Unique molecular identifiers featured in how the TCRbeta library was prepared. TCRdb reprocessed the PCR reads via MiXCR and lists one record per CDR3 protein. Here the sample spans about 610,000 distinct CDR3 sequences, under 12% being singletons. This clonotype was counted many times. The sequence was collected from a human donor who donated a stem cell graft to a child with acute myeloid leukemia. The sequenced sample was PBMCs from the stem cell graft donor, obtained from the stem cell graft. J is TRBJ2-1 and V is TRBV29-1; 8 bases line up with TRBD1. DNA for the CDR3: TGCAGCGTTGCGTCGACAGGGGTCGAGCAGTTCTTC. It encodes CSVASTGVEQFF.